This passage covers 8 T cell receptor beta chains from one sample sequenced in a study of blood T cells in healthy people across ages. The second PCR ran about 6 to 11 cycles with a sample-barcoded 5' primer and J-beta primers. TCRdb itself ran the 5' RACE reads through MiXCR, one entry per CDR3 protein. This table has about 600,000 distinct CDR3 sequences, about 45% appearing once. The sequencing input was blood. All receptors come from an older man in good health.

In DNA, the CDR3 is TGCAGTGCCACCCTTTCGAGGGTCGCGAAAGAGACCCAGTACTTC. Protein sequence: CSATLSRVAKETQYF. This chain links TRBV20-1 with TRBJ2-5; possibly TRBD2 for D (5 bases). The CDR3 runs to 15 residues. Trimming took 6 bases from V and 3 from J, leaving 20 bases between them. Germline assignment: CDR1 DFQATT and CDR2 SNEGSKA (reference sequence).

This clonotype has only one observation. The rearrangement joins TRBV20-1 to TRBJ2-3; 9 bases are a match to TRBD2. This CDR3 comprises 14 residues. The V gene end was trimmed by 6 bases and the J gene end by 0 bases; junction bases not matched to a gene: 4. Germline CDR1 and CDR2: DFQATT and SNEGSKA (reference sequence). The CDR3 reads CSAKTSGSTDTQYF. As DNA, the CDR3 is TGCAGTGCAAAGACTAGCGGAAGCACAGATACGCAGTATTTT.

The chain recombines TRBV6-6 with TRBJ1-4; D is ambiguous. Between the trimmed V and J ends, which lost 2 bases and 3 bases, there was a span of 10 bases. The CDR3 extends over 15 amino acids. Germline values: CDR1 MNHNY, CDR2 SVGAGI (reference sequence). CDR3 in DNA: TGTGCCAGCAGTTACCCGACAATGGCTAATGAAAAACTGTTTTTT. Translated: CASSYPTMANEKLFF.

This clonotype was picked up a small number of times. The V and J genes are TRBV7-9 and TRBJ2-5; TRBD2 matches at 7 bases. Trimming took 4 bases from V and 5 from J; bases not matched to a gene: 7. The V gene's germline CDR1 is SEHNR and CDR2 FQNEAQ (reference sequence). CDR3 length: 14 amino acids. The CDR3 DNA follows: TGTGCCAGCAGCTCTGGCGGGGGTTGGGAGACCCAGTACTTC. Translating gives CASSSGGGWETQYF.

The chain employs TRBV20-1 and TRBJ2-3, with a possible D match to TRBD2 (5 bases). This CDR3 comprises 15 residues. Germline V gene lookup returns CDR1 DFQATT and CDR2 SNEGSKA (reference sequence). Trimming removed 6 bases from V and 1 base from J, with 17 bases in between. The CDR3 DNA sequence: TGCAGTGCCTCCCGACCATCCGGGGGCACAGATACGCAGTATTTT. Its protein product is CSASRPSGGTDTQYF.

This clonotype was detected many times. The chain combines TRBV6-5 with TRBJ2-7; possible D gene TRBD1, 6 bases. V lost 8 bases, J lost 9 bases, and 20 bases lay in between. This CDR3 has 13 residues. Germline V gene sequence: CDR1 MNHEY, CDR2 SVGAGI. CDR3 in DNA: TGTGCCAGCCGAGGACAGATCTACGAGGGGCAGTACTTC. It yields the protein CASRGQIYEGQYF.

The chain combines TRBV6-6 with TRBJ2-1, with 7 bases that match TRBD2. CDR3 length equals 16 residues. Trimming removed 0 bases from V and 9 bases from J; junction bases left unmatched: 11. Germline V gives CDR1 MNHNY, CDR2 SVGAGI (reference sequence). CDR3 protein: CASSYSGGGGPVEQFF. In DNA, the CDR3 is TGTGCCAGCAGTTACTCGGGCGGGGGAGGGCCCGTTGAGCAGTTCTTC.

The CDR3 bases are TGCGCCAGCAGCGCGGATGCCACGACGAGCTCCTACGAGCAGTACTTC. Translating gives CASSADATTSSYEQYF. V usage is TRBV5-1 and J usage is TRBJ2-7; no definite D call. This CDR3 is 16 amino acids long. The germline CDR1 and CDR2 sequences are SGHRS and YFSETQ. Trimming took off 4 bases at V and 0 bases at J, with 17 bases between the two ends.